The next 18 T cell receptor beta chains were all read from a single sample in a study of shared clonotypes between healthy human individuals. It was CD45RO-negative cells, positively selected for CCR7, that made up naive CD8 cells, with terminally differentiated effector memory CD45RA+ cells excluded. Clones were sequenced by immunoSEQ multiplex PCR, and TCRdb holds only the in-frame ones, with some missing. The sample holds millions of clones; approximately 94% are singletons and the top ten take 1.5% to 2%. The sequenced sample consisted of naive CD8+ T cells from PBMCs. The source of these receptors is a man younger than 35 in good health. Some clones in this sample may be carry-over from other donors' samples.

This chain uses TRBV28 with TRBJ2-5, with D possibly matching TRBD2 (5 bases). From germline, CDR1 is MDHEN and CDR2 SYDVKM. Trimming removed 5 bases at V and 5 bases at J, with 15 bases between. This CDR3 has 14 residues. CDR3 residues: CASSPPGLRETQYF. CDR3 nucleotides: TGTGCCAGCAGTCCACCCGGACTCAGGGAGACCCAGTACTTC.

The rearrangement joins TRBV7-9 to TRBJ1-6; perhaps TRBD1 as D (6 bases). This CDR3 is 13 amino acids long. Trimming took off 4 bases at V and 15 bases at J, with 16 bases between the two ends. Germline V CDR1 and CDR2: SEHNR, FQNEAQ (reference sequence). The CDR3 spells CASSYGSGALLHF. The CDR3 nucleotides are TGTGCCAGCAGCTACGGGTCAGGGGCGCTCCTCCACTTT.

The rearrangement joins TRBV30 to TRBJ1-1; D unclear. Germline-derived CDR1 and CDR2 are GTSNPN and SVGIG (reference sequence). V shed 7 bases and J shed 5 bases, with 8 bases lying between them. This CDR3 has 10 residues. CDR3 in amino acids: CALDGTEAFF. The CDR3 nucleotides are TGTGCCTTGGACGGGACTGAAGCTTTCTTT.

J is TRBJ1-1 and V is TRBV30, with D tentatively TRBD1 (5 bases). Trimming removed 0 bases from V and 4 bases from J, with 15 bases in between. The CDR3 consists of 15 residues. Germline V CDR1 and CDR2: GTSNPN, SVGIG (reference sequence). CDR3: CAWSVWEGLSTEAFF. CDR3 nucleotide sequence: TGTGCCTGGAGTGTATGGGAGGGGTTGAGCACTGAAGCTTTCTTT. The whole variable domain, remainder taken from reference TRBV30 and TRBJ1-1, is SQTIHQWPATLVQPVGSPLSLECTVEGTSNPNLYWYRQAAGRGLQLLFYSVGIGQISSEVPQNLSASRPQDRQFILSSKKLLLSDSGFYLCAWSVWEGLSTEAFFGQGTRLTVV.

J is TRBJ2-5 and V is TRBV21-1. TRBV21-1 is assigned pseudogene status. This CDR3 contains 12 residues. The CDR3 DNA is TGTGCCAGCACCGTCCAAGTAGAGACCCAGTACTTC. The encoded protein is CASTVQVETQYF.

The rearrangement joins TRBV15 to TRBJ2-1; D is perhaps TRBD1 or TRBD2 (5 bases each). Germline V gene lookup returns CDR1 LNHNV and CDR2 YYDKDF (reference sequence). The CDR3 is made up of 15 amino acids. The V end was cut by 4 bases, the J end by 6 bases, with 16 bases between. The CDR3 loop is CATSTDRGPVNEQFF. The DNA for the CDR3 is TGTGCCACCAGCACCGACCGGGGACCTGTCAATGAGCAGTTCTTC.

CDR3 residues: CASSERTAPYEQYF. Here the CDR3 DNA reads TGTGCCAGCAGTGAACGGACGGCCCCCTACGAGCAGTACTTC. This rearrangement joins TRBV2 to TRBJ2-7; D unclear. The CDR3 length is 14 residues. Deletions cut 2 bases from V and 2 bases from J, with 10 bases between. Germline V gene lookup returns CDR1 SNHLY and CDR2 FYNNEI.

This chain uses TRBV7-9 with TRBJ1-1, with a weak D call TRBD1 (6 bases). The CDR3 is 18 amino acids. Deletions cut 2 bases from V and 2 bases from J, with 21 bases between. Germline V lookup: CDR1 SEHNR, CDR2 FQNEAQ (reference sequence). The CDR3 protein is CASSLNEPPWGHNTEAFF. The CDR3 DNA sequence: TGTGCCAGCAGCTTAAATGAGCCCCCCTGGGGGCATAACACTGAAGCTTTCTTT.

The CDR3 is CASSNLGSNYGYTF. The CDR3 DNA reads as TGTGCCAGCAGCAACCTAGGCTCAAACTATGGCTACACCTTC. The chain couples TRBV7-9 to TRBJ1-2; D gene unclear. The CDR3 is 14 amino acids. Trimming shortened V by 5 bases and J by 2 bases, and 12 bases separated the two germline ends. CDR1 is SEHNR and CDR2 is FQNEAQ in the germline V gene (reference sequence).

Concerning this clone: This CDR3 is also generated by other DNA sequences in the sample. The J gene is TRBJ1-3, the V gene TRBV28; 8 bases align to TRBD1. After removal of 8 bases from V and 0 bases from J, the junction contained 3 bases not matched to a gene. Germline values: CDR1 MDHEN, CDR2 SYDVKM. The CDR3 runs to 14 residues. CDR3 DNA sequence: TGTGCCAGCCGACAGGGGCGCTCTGGAAACACCATATATTTT. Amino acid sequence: CASRQGRSGNTIYF. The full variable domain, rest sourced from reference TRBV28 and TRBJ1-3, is DVKVTQSSRYLVKRTGEKVFLECVQDMDHENMFWYRQDPGLGLRLIYFSYDVKMKEKGDIPEGYSVSREKKERFSLILESASTNQTSMYLCASRQGRSGNTIYFGEGSWLTVV.

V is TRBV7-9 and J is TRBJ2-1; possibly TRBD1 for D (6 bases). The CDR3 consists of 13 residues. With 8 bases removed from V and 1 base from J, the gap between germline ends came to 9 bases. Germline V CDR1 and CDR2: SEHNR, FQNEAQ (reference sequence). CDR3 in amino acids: CASQGISYNEQFF. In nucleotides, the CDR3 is TGTGCCAGCCAGGGGATTTCCTACAATGAGCAGTTCTTC.

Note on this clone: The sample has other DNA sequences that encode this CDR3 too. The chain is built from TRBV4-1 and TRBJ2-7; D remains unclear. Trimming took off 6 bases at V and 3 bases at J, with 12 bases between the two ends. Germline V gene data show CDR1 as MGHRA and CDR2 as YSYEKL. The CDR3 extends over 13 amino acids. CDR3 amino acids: CASSQAPSYEQYF. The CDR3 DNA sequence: TGCGCCAGCAGTCAGGCGCCGAGCTACGAGCAGTACTTC.

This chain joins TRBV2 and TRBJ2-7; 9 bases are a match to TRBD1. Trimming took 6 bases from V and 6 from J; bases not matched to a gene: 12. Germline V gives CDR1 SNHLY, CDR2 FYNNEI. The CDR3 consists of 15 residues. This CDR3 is CASSSEWDRDTEQYF. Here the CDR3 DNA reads TGTGCCAGCAGCTCGGAGTGGGACAGGGATACCGAGCAGTACTTC.

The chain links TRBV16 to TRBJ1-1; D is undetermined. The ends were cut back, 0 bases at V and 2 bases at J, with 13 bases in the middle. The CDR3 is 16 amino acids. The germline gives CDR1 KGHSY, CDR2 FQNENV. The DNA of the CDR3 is TGTGCCAGCAGCCAATCTACCCCGAACGGAAACACTGAAGCTTTCTTT. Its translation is CASSQSTPNGNTEAFF.

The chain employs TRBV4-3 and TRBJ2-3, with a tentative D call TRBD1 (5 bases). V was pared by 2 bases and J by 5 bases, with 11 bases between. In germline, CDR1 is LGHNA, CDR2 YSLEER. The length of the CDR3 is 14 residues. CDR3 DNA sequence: TGCGCCAGCAGCCAATCTCAGGGCAGAGATACGCAGTATTTT. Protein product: CASSQSQGRDTQYF.

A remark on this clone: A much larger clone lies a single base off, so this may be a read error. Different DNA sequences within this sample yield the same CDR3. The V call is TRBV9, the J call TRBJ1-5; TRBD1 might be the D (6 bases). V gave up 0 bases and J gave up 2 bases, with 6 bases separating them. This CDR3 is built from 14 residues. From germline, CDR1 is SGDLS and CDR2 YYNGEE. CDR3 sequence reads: CASSVEGGNQPQHF. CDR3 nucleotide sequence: TGTGCCAGCAGCGTAGAGGGGGGCAATCAGCCCCAGCATTTT.

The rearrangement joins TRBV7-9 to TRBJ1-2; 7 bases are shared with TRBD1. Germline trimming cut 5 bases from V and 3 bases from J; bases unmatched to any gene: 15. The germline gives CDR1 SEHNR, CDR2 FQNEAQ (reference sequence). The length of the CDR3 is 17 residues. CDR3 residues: CASSPTGERYQYYGYTF. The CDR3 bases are TGTGCCAGCAGCCCAACAGGGGAACGTTACCAATACTATGGCTACACCTTC.

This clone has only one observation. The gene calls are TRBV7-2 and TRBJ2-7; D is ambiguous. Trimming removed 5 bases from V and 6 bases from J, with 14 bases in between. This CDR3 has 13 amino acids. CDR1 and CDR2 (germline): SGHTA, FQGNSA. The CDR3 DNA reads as TGTGCCAGCAGCCCTTACGGCGGCCTCGAGCAGTACTTC. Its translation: CASSPYGGLEQYF.